This TCR beta chain was retrieved from a study of a mutant IDH1 vaccine in newly diagnosed glioma. Study-level background: The treated group averaged roughly 40 years old and was about 60% male, about 40% female. Antecedent treatment encompassed radiotherapy, temozolomide, or their combination; the majority received both.

CDR1 is MNHEY and CDR2 is SVGAGI in the germline V gene. This CDR3 has 13 amino acids. V dropped 0 bases and J dropped 5 bases, with 8 bases sitting between them. Assay: immunoSEQ multiplex PCR; the TCRdb copy retains only in-frame clones and omits some. The table shows 35,000 to 45,000 clones, with over 70% occurring only once. Time point noted: week 23, last vaccination. It was 300 ug of mutant IDH1 20-mer peptide that made up each vaccine dose, given with topical imiquimod. Of note for this clone: The antigen remains undetermined.

This clonotype was obtained from a woman aged 40 to 50 with glioma. Some clones in this sample may be carry-over from other donors' samples. This rearrangement joins TRBV6-5 to TRBJ2-7; possible D gene TRBD2, 6 bases. The sequencing used PBMCs, collected from a glioma patient whose treatment included an IDH1 peptide vaccine. The CDR3 sequence is CASSYSPGDEQYF. The CDR3 bases are TGTGCCAGCAGTTACTCCCCGGGGGACGAGCAGTACTTC.